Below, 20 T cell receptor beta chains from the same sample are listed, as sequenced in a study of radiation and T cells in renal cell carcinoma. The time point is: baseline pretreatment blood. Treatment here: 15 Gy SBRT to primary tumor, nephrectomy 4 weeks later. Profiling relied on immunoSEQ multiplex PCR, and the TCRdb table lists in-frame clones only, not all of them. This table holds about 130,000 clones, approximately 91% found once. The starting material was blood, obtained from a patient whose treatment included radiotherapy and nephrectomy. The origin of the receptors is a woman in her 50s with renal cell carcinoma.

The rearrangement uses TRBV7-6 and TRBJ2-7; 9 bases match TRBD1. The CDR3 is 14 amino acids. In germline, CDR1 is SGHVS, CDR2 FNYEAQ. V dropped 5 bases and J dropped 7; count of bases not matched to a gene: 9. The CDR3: CASSRGTGTGEQYF. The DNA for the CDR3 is TGTGCCAGCAGCCGGGGGACAGGGACTGGAGAGCAGTACTTC.

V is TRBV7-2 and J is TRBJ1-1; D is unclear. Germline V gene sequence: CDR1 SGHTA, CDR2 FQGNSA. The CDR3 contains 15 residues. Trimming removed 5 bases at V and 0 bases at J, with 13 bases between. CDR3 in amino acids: CASSLGSVLNTEAFF. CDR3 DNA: TGTGCCAGCAGCCTTGGTAGCGTGCTGAACACTGAAGCTTTCTTT. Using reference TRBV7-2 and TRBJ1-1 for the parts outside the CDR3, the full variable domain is GAGVSQSPSNKVTEKGKDVELRCDPISGHTALYWYRQSLGQGLEFLIYFQGNSAPDKSGLPSDRFSAERTGGSVSTLTIQRTQQEDSAVYLCASSLGSVLNTEAFFGQGTRLTVV.

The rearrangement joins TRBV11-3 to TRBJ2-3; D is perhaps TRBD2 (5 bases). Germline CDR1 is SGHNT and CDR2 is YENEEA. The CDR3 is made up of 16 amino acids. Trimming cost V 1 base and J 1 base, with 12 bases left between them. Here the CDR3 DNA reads TGTGCCAGCAGCTTAGGAGCGCGGGCAGGCACAGATACGCAGTATTTT. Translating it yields CASSLGARAGTDTQYF.

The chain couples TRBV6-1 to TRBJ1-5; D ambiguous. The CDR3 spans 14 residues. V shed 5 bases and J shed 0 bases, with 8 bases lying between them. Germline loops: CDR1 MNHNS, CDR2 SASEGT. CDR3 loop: CASSINYSNQPQHF. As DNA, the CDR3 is TGTGCCAGCAGTATTAACTATAGCAATCAGCCCCAGCATTTT.

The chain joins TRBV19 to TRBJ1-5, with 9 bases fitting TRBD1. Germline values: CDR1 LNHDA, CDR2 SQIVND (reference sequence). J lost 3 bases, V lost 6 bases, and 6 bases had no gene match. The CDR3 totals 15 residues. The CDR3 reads CASRRTGAFNQPQHF. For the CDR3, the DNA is TGTGCCAGTAGAAGGACAGGGGCCTTCAATCAGCCCCAGCATTTT. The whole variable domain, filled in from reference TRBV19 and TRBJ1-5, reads DGGITQSPKYLFRKEGQNVTLSCEQNLNHDAMYWYRQDPGQGLRLIYYSQIVNDFQKGDIAEGYSVSREKKESFPLTVTSAQKNPTAFYLCASRRTGAFNQPQHFGDGTRLSIL.

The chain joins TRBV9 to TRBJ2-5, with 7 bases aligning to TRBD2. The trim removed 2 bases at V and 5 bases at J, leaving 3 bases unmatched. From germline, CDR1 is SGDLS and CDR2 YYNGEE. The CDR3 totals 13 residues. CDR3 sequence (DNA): TGTGCCAGCAGCGTGGGAGGGACGGAGACCCAGTACTTC. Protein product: CASSVGGTETQYF.

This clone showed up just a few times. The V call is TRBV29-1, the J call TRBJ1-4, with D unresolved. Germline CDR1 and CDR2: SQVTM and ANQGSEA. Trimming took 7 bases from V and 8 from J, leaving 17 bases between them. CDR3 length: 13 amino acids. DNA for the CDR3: TGCAGCGCTCTGACTTTAAGTGGGGAAAAACTGTTTTTT. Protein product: CSALTLSGEKLFF.

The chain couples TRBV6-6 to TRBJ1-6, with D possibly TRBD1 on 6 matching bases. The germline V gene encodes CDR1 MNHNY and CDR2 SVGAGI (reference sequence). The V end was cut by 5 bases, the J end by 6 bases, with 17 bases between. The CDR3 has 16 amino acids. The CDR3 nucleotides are TGTGCCAGCAGTGTAAACAGGGAGGGAGGTAATTCACCCCTCCACTTT. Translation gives CASSVNREGGNSPLHF.

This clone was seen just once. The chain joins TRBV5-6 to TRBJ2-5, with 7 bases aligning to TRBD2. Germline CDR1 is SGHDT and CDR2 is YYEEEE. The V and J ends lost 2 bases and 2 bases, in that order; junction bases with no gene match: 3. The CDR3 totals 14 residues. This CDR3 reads CASSLSGAQETQYF. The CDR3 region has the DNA TGTGCCAGCAGCTTAAGCGGGGCTCAAGAGACCCAGTACTTC.

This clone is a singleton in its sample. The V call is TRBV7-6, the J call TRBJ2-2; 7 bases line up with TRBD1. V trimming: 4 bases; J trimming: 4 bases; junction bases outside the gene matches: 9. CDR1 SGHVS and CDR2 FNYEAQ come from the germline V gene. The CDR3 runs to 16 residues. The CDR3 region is CASSSEAGGSTGELFF. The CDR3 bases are TGTGCCAGCAGCTCCGAGGCAGGGGGAAGCACCGGGGAGCTGTTTTTT.

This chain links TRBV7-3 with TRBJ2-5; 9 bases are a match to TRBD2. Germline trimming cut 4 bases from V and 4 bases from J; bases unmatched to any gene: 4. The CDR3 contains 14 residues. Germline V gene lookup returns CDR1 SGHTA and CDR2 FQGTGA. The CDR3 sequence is CASSSPSGVETQYF. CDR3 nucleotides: TGTGCCAGCAGCTCCCCTAGCGGGGTAGAGACCCAGTACTTC. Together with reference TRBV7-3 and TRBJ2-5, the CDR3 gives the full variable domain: GAGVSQTPSNKVTEKGKYVELRCDPISGHTALYWYRQSLGQGPEFLIYFQGTGAADDSGLPNDRFFAVRPEGSVSTLKIQRTERGDSAVYLCASSSPSGVETQYFGPGTRLLVL.

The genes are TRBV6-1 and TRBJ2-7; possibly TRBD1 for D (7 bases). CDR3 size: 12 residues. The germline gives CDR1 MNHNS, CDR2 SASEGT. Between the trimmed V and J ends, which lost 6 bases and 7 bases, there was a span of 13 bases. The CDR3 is CASSWRGREQYF. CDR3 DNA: TGTGCCAGCAGCTGGAGGGGGCGAGAGCAGTACTTC.

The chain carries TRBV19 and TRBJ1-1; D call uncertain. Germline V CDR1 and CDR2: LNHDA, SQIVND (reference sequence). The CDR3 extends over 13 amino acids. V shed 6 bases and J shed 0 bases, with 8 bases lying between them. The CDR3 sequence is CASRFGMNTEAFF. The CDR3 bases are TGTGCCAGTAGATTTGGGATGAACACTGAAGCTTTCTTT.

CDR3 sequence: CASSEGIYEQYF. The DNA for the CDR3 is TGTGCCAGCAGTGAAGGGATTTACGAGCAGTACTTC. The V call is TRBV2, the J call TRBJ2-7, with D hard to call. Trimming pared 1 base from V and 4 bases from J, leaving 5 bases between. The CDR3 has 12 amino acids. Germline V gene sequence: CDR1 SNHLY, CDR2 FYNNEI.

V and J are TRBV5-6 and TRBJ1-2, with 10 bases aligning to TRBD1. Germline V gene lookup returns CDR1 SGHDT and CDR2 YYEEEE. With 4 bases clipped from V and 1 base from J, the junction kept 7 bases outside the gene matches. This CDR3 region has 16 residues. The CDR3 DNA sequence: TGTGCCAGCAGCGTGGGACAGGGGAGTTTTAACTATGGCTACACCTTC. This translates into CASSVGQGSFNYGYTF.

This chain's CDR3 is CASKKDRDRETEAFF. The CDR3, as DNA: TGTGCCAGTAAGAAAGACCGGGACAGGGAAACTGAAGCTTTCTTT. The gene calls are TRBV19 and TRBJ1-1, with 9 positions matching TRBD1. This CDR3 region has 15 residues. V lost 7 bases and J lost 5; bases outside the gene matches: 11. Germline V gives CDR1 LNHDA, CDR2 SQIVND (reference sequence). Filled out from reference TRBV19 and TRBJ1-1, the complete variable domain reads DGGITQSPKYLFRKEGQNVTLSCEQNLNHDAMYWYRQDPGQGLRLIYYSQIVNDFQKGDIAEGYSVSREKKESFPLTVTSAQKNPTAFYLCASKKDRDRETEAFFGQGTRLTVV.

The CDR3 DNA reads TGTGCCAGCAGCCCTCACTCAGGGGGCGCGGGCACTGAAGCTTTCTTT. Its translation: CASSPHSGGAGTEAFF. The rearrangement uses TRBV9 and TRBJ1-1; 8 bases match TRBD1. Trimming at V came to 4 bases and at J to 4 bases, leaving 12 bases not matched to a gene. Germline V gene sequence: CDR1 SGDLS, CDR2 YYNGEE. The CDR3 has 16 residues. The full variable domain, in which reference TRBV9 and TRBJ1-1 provide the parts outside the CDR3, is DSGVTQTPKHLITATGQRVTLRCSPRSGDLSVYWYQQSLDQGLQFLIQYYNGEERAKGNILERFSAQQFPDLHSELNLSSLELGDSALYFCASSPHSGGAGTEAFFGQGTRLTVV.

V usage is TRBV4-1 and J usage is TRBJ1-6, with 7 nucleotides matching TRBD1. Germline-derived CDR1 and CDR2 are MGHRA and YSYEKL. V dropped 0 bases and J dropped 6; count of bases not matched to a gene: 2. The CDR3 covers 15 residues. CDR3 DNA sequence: TGCGCCAGCAGCCAAGAACGGACAGGTAATTCACCCCTCCACTTT. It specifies CASSQERTGNSPLHF.

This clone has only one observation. CDR3 nucleotide sequence: TGTGCCAGTAGTATTTGGTCCAATGAGCAGTTCTTC. Translated: CASSIWSNEQFF. The chain recombines TRBV19 with TRBJ2-1, with D unresolved. Germline V lookup: CDR1 LNHDA, CDR2 SQIVND (reference sequence). V was trimmed by 3 bases and J by 6 bases, leaving 6 bases between them. CDR3 size: 12 residues.

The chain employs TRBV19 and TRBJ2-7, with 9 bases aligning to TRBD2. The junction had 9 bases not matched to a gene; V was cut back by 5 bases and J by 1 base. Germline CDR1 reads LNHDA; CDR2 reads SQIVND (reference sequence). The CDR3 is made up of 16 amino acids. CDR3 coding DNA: TGTGCCAGTAGTGACGGGCTAGCGGGGACTTCCTACGAGCAGTACTTC. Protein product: CASSDGLAGTSYEQYF. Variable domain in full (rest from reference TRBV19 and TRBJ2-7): DGGITQSPKYLFRKEGQNVTLSCEQNLNHDAMYWYRQDPGQGLRLIYYSQIVNDFQKGDIAEGYSVSREKKESFPLTVTSAQKNPTAFYLCASSDGLAGTSYEQYFGPGTRLTVT.